The clone carrying this TCR beta chain has a count of ten or more. Its antigen is not known. TCRdb itself ran the RT-PCR reads through MiXCR, one entry per CDR3 protein. Of about 700,000 distinct CDR3 sequences in the sample, approximately 13% were seen once. The record originates from a study of response to subunit inactivated influenza vaccine. General study points: The authors put forward the suggestion that each seasonal influenza vaccination may bring in only a limited number of new T cells.

Specimen: PBMCs from blood, collected roughly 2 weeks before vaccination. The receptor was derived from a middle-aged man who received an inactivated influenza vaccine.

CDR3 region: CASSSGTDFEAFF. The CDR3 coding sequence is TGTGCCAGCAGCTCGGGGACAGACTTTGAAGCTTTCTTT. The genes are TRBV5-6 and TRBJ1-1, with 7 bases that match TRBD1. V gave up 3 bases and J gave up 7 bases; unmatched junction bases: 6. The CDR3 has 13 residues. CDR1 is SGHDT, CDR2 YYEEEE, per germline. Based on the CDR3 plus reference TRBV5-6 and TRBJ1-1, the full variable domain is DAGVTQSPTHLIKTRGQQVTLRCSPKSGHDTVSWYQQALGQGPQFIFQYYEEEERQRGNFPDRFSGHQFPNYSSELNVNALLLGDSALYLCASSSGTDFEAFFGQGTRLTVV.